The 19 T cell receptor beta chains below come from one sample, sequenced in a study of cytomegalovirus exposure and HLA in healthy donors. Use of 60 Vbeta and 13 Jbeta primers characterized the PCR. Data came from immunoSEQ multiplex PCR; TCRdb stores just in-frame clones and leaves some out. This table holds 90,000 to 130,000 clones, around 74% found once. Input material: PBMCs. The receptors shown here come from a young man in good health and CMV-seropositive.

The chain uses TRBV18 and TRBJ1-5, with D perhaps TRBD1 (5 bases). V was trimmed by 3 bases and J by 2 bases, leaving 8 bases between them. The CDR3 covers 14 residues. Germline V gene data show CDR1 as KGHSH and CDR2 as LQKENI. In DNA form, the CDR3 reads TGTGCCAGCTCACCTCAGGGTGGCAATCAGCCCCAGCATTTT. It encodes CASSPQGGNQPQHF. Full variable domain (remainder filled in from reference TRBV18 and TRBJ1-5): NAGVMQNPRHLVRRRGQEARLRCSPMKGHSHVYWYRQLPEEGLKFMVYLQKENIIDESGMPKERFSAEFPKEGPSILRIQQVVRGDSAAYFCASSPQGGNQPQHFGDGTRLSIL.

The rearrangement links TRBV25-1 to TRBJ2-3; the D is unclear. The V gene lost 2 bases and the J gene lost 0 bases, with 9 bases spanning the gap. This CDR3 region has 15 residues. CDR1 is MGHDK and CDR2 is SYGVNS in the germline V gene. The CDR3 region is CASSEPRVSTDTQYF. The CDR3 DNA follows: TGTGCCAGCAGTGAACCACGAGTGAGCACAGATACGCAGTATTTT.

The chain combines TRBV28 with TRBJ1-2; D is uncertain. The CDR3 has 13 residues. The ends were cut back, 6 bases at V and 0 bases at J, with 8 bases in the middle. Germline lookup yields CDR1 MDHEN and CDR2 SYDVKM. The CDR3 DNA reads as TGTGCCAGCAGGGGCACCGCTAACTATGGCTACACCTTC. Translated, it gives CASRGTANYGYTF.

The chain links TRBV6-5 to TRBJ2-3; TRBD1 might be the D (5 bases). V lost 9 bases to trimming and J lost 0 bases, with 16 bases between them. Germline CDR1 and CDR2: MNHEY and SVGAGI. The CDR3 contains 15 residues. CDR3 DNA sequence: TGTGCCAGTAGAAAGGGGCCCCGTAGCACAGATACGCAGTATTTT. This codes for CASRKGPRSTDTQYF.

This clone appeared a few times. CDR3 sequence (DNA): TGTGCCAGCAGCTTCGGGACAGCTAATGAAAAACTGTTTTTT. Amino acids: CASSFGTANEKLFF. V is TRBV5-6 and J is TRBJ1-4, with TRBD1 matching over 7 bases. Trimming took 2 bases from V and 3 from J; bases not matched to a gene: 1. The CDR3 length is 14 residues. Germline CDR1 is SGHDT and CDR2 is YYEEEE.

This chain links TRBV5-4 with TRBJ2-5; 9 bases map to TRBD2. The CDR3 is 16 amino acids. V gave up 7 bases and J gave up 1 base; unmatched junction bases: 11. Per germline, CDR1 SGHNT and CDR2 YYREEE (reference sequence). CDR3 region: CASVWSGRGGQETQYF. CDR3 nucleotides: TGTGCCAGCGTCTGGTCGGGGCGGGGGGGCCAAGAGACCCAGTACTTC. Using reference TRBV5-4 and TRBJ2-5 for the parts outside the CDR3, the full variable domain is ETGVTQSPTHLIKTRGQQVTLRCSSQSGHNTVSWYQQALGQGPQFIFQYYREEENGRGNFPPRFSGLQFPNYSSELNVNALELDDSALYLCASVWSGRGGQETQYFGPGTRLLVL.

This clone has more than one count but fewer than ten. The chain couples TRBV9 to TRBJ2-7; 7 positions match TRBD2. J gave up 2 bases and V 4 bases, and 12 bases lay outside the gene matches. Germline V CDR1 and CDR2: SGDLS, YYNGEE. The CDR3 has 16 amino acids. In nucleotides, the CDR3 is TGTGCCAGCAGCCCCTCAGGCGGGGGTTTTACCTACGAGCAGTACTTC. Its translation: CASSPSGGGFTYEQYF.

This rearrangement joins TRBV6-1 to TRBJ2-7, with TRBD1 as a possible D gene (5 bases). The CDR3 contains 13 residues. Germline CDR1 and CDR2: MNHNS and SASEGT. Trimming removed 6 bases from V and 2 bases from J, with 11 bases in between. The DNA of the CDR3 is TGTGCCAGCAGAGGACAAGCTACCTACGAGCAGTACTTC. Encoded protein: CASRGQATYEQYF.

The rearrangement uses TRBV6-7 and TRBJ1-2; TRBD1 matches 9 bases. TRBV6-7 is reported as an ORF; its role is uncertain. After removal of 0 bases from V and 8 bases from J, the junction contained 4 bases not matched to a gene. The CDR3 consists of 14 residues. This chain's CDR3 is CASSYSNRGRGYTF. The CDR3, as DNA: TGTGCCAGCAGTTACTCGAACAGGGGGCGAGGCTACACCTTC.

This clone showed up just a few times. The chain recombines TRBV6-1 with TRBJ1-6; a weak D match, TRBD1 (5 bases). V dropped 1 base and J dropped 6 bases, with 22 bases sitting between them. This CDR3 is built from 19 residues. Germline assignment: CDR1 MNHNS and CDR2 SASEGT. CDR3 bases: TGTGCCAGCAGTGAAGGTTTGGGTCCAGGGCATCGCGGTAATTCACCCCTCCACTTT. It specifies CASSEGLGPGHRGNSPLHF.

As regards this clone: Mismatch with germline at one junction end may stem from a read error. V gene TRBV7-9 combines with J gene TRBJ1-6; no reliable D call. The CDR3 length is 13 residues. Per germline, CDR1 SEHNR and CDR2 FQNEAQ (reference sequence). The CDR3 protein is CSSSSGWNSPLHF. CDR3 sequence (DNA): TGTTCCAGCAGCTCCGGGTGGAATTCACCCCTCCACTTT. Together with reference TRBV7-9 and TRBJ1-6, the CDR3 gives the full variable domain: DTGVSQNPRHKITKRGQNVTFRCDPISEHNRLYWYRQTLGQGPEFLTYFQNEAQLEKSRLLSDRFSAERPKGSFSTLEIQRTEQGDSAMYLCSSSSGWNSPLHFGNGTRLTVT.

This sequence joins TRBV6-5 and TRBJ1-4; 7 positions agree with TRBD1. CDR3 length: 15 residues. V shed 2 bases, J shed 12 bases, and the junction held 12 bases outside the gene matches. Germline CDR1 and CDR2: MNHEY and SVGAGI. CDR3 bases: TGTGCCAGCAGTTACGCCGGGACAGAGACAACCGAACTGTTTTTT. Translating it yields CASSYAGTETTELFF.

The gene calls are TRBV7-6 and TRBJ2-6; a weak D match, TRBD2 (5 bases). The CDR3 consists of 18 residues. Trimming pared 4 bases from V and 0 bases from J, leaving 16 bases between. CDR1 is SGHVS, CDR2 FNYEAQ, per germline. The CDR3 region has the DNA TGTGCCAGCAGCTCCGGACCTCCGGGGTACTCTGGGGCCAACGTCCTGACTTTC. Its protein product is CASSSGPPGYSGANVLTF. Full variable domain (rest looked up from reference TRBV7-6 and TRBJ2-6): GAGVSQSPRYKVTKRGQDVALRCDPISGHVSLYWYRQALGQGPEFLTYFNYEAQQDKSGLPNDRFSAERPEGSISTLTIQRTEQRDSAMYRCASSSGPPGYSGANVLTFGAGSRLTVL.

CDR3 nucleotide sequence: TGCGCCAGCAGCCGAGCGGGACACCACTCTGGAAACACCATATATTTT. Translation: CASSRAGHHSGNTIYF. The V call is TRBV4-3, the J call TRBJ1-3; possibly TRBD1 for D (6 bases). Germline CDR1 is LGHNA and CDR2 is YSLEER. V was clipped by 4 bases and J by 0 bases, with 13 bases between them. This CDR3 region has 16 residues.

The chain couples TRBV19 to TRBJ1-5; a possible D gene is TRBD1 (6 bases). In germline, CDR1 is LNHDA, CDR2 SQIVND (reference sequence). The CDR3 runs 18 residues. The V and J ends lost 3 bases and 5 bases respectively, with 23 bases between them. The CDR3 region has the DNA TGTGCCAGTAGTATGCTACAGGGTAGCGCGAAGTGGGATCAGCCCCAGCATTTT. Its protein product is CASSMLQGSAKWDQPQHF.

The V call is TRBV11-2, the J call TRBJ2-7; D ambiguous. Trimming took off 8 bases at V and 6 bases at J, with 20 bases between the two ends. CDR3 size: 14 residues. CDR1 is SGHAT and CDR2 is FQNNGV in the germline V gene. This CDR3 reads CASHGVTYRLEQYF. The CDR3 nucleotides read TGTGCCAGCCATGGTGTTACCTACCGCCTCGAGCAGTACTTC.

The chain carries TRBV9 and TRBJ2-7; 10 nucleotides agree with TRBD1. The CDR3 contains 13 residues. CDR1 is SGDLS and CDR2 is YYNGEE in the germline V gene. Unmatched junction bases numbered 0, after V lost 3 bases and J lost 3 bases. CDR3 residues: CASSGTGGYEQYF. The CDR3 bases are TGTGCCAGCAGCGGGACAGGGGGCTACGAGCAGTACTTC.

The chain combines TRBV19 with TRBJ2-3, with 9 bases lining up with TRBD2. V lost 3 bases and J lost 6; bases outside the gene matches: 4. The CDR3 covers 14 residues. CDR1 and CDR2 (germline): LNHDA, SQIVND (reference sequence). The CDR3 DNA reads TGTGCCAGTAGTATCGCGGGGGGGAGGGATACGCAGTATTTT. Encoded protein: CASSIAGGRDTQYF.

The gene calls are TRBV13 and TRBJ2-1, with D uncertain. This CDR3 is 13 amino acids long. Germline lookup yields CDR1 PRHDT and CDR2 FYEKMQ (reference sequence). Trimming shortened V by 0 bases and J by 10 bases, and 10 bases separated the two germline ends. The DNA of the CDR3 is TGTGCCAGCAGCTTAGGCGTGAACAGAGAGCAGTTCTTC. This gives the protein CASSLGVNREQFF.